The 18 T cell receptor beta chains listed next were all sequenced from one sample in a study of CD8 T cells in Susac syndrome. RNA was extracted with the RNeasy kit, and a quantity of about 0.5 to 1 ug was reverse transcribed using random hexamers. TCRdb reprocessed the immunoSEQ multiplex PCR reads via MiXCR and lists one record per CDR3 protein. Counted here are fewer than 150,000 distinct CDR3 sequences, over 90% occurring once; the ten biggest clones make up around 0.12%. Specimen: CD4+ T cells from PBMCs. These receptors all come from a human donor in good health.

The rearrangement links TRBV5-1 to TRBJ2-7; possibly TRBD1 or TRBD2 for D (5 bases each). Germline CDR1 and CDR2: SGHRS and YFSETQ. The germline V and J ends were trimmed by 4 bases and 0 bases, with 11 bases remaining between them. CDR3 size: 14 residues. This CDR3 reads CASSNTGPSYEQYF. For the CDR3, the DNA is TGCGCCAGCAGCAACACGGGGCCCTCCTACGAGCAGTACTTC.

This sequence joins TRBV6-6 and TRBJ2-7; maybe TRBD1 (6 bases). V was cut by 4 bases and J by 2 bases, with 9 bases left in between. This CDR3 contains 13 residues. CDR1 is MNHNY, CDR2 SVGAGI, per germline (reference sequence). CDR3 sequence reads: CASSFTGTYEQYF. CDR3 DNA sequence: TGTGCCAGCAGTTTTACAGGGACCTACGAGCAGTACTTC.

This clonotype appeared a single time. The chain joins TRBV29-1 to TRBJ2-1, with TRBD1 matching 7 bases. This CDR3 is built from 15 residues. V was clipped by 6 bases and J by 0 bases; unmatched bases: 8. Germline V gene sequence: CDR1 SQVTM, CDR2 ANQGSEA. CDR3 region: CSVRTGPGSYNEQFF. In DNA form, the CDR3 reads TGCAGCGTAAGGACAGGCCCCGGCTCCTACAATGAGCAGTTCTTC.

The chain uses TRBV4-1 and TRBJ2-2; D possibly corresponds to TRBD1 (6 bases). The CDR3 loop spans 16 amino acids. V dropped 0 bases and J dropped 1 base, with 9 bases sitting between them. Germline loops: CDR1 MGHRA, CDR2 YSYEKL. The CDR3 sequence: CASSQETGLNTGELFF. The CDR3 DNA is TGCGCCAGCAGCCAAGAGACAGGCCTGAACACCGGGGAGCTGTTTTTT.

The gene calls are TRBV28 and TRBJ1-3, with D unclear. The CDR3 is 13 amino acids. Germline lookup yields CDR1 MDHEN and CDR2 SYDVKM. V dropped 3 bases and J dropped 0 bases, with 3 bases sitting between them. As DNA, the CDR3 is TGTGCCAGCAGTTTCAGCTCTGGAAACACCATATATTTT. Translated, it gives CASSFSSGNTIYF.

This clonotype was recorded once. The genes are TRBV5-1 and TRBJ1-6; tentatively, D is TRBD1 (6 bases). Per the germline V gene, CDR1 is SGHRS and CDR2 is YFSETQ. The CDR3 has 13 residues. V lost 4 bases and J 8 bases, leaving 10 bases between the germline ends. The CDR3 region has the DNA TGCGCCAGCAGCGCAGCAGGGGATTCACCCCTCCACTTT. Its protein product is CASSAAGDSPLHF.

The V gene is TRBV28, the J gene TRBJ2-7; the match to TRBD1 covers 11 bases. Germline trimming cut 6 bases from V and 6 bases from J; bases unmatched to any gene: 7. Germline CDR1 MDHEN, CDR2 SYDVKM. CDR3 length equals 14 residues. The CDR3 region has the DNA TGTGCCAGCAGGGTGGGACAGGGGGTTGGCGAGCAGTACTTC. It specifies CASRVGQGVGEQYF.

The chain has TRBV4-1 and TRBJ1-2; D is unclear. V was cut by 1 base and J by 0 bases, with 21 bases left in between. CDR1 MGHRA and CDR2 YSYEKL come from the germline V gene. This CDR3 comprises 19 residues. As DNA, the CDR3 is TGCGCCAGCAGCCAAGTGCCTTCCGCCCCCCGGGTACCTAACTATGGCTACACCTTC. Amino acid sequence: CASSQVPSAPRVPNYGYTF.

The CDR3 here is CASSVGDLNIQYF. The CDR3 DNA follows: TGTGCCAGCAGCGTCGGGGATTTAAACATTCAGTACTTC. V gene TRBV9 combines with J gene TRBJ2-4, with a possible D match to TRBD2 (5 bases). V dropped 2 bases and J dropped 6 bases, with 9 bases sitting between them. CDR3 length: 13 residues. Per the germline V gene, CDR1 is SGDLS and CDR2 is YYNGEE.

A single count supports this clonotype. CDR3: CSASPGHIKTQYF. CDR3 nucleotide sequence: TGCAGTGCTAGCCCGGGACATATAAAGACCCAGTACTTC. The V and J genes are TRBV20-1 and TRBJ2-5, with D possibly being TRBD1 (6 bases). Germline CDR1 reads DFQATT; CDR2 reads SNEGSKA (reference sequence). Trimming removed 3 bases at V and 6 bases at J, with 14 bases between. This CDR3 spans 13 amino acids.

This sequence joins TRBV24-1 and TRBJ2-7; D possibly corresponds to TRBD1 (5 bases). Germline values: CDR1 KGHDR, CDR2 SFDVKD. CDR3 length: 14 amino acids. Trimming took 4 bases from V and 4 from J, leaving 13 bases between them. The CDR3 loop is CATSDPGKRYEQYF. CDR3 DNA: TGTGCCACCAGTGACCCAGGGAAGCGTTACGAGCAGTACTTC.

The chain combines TRBV20-1 with TRBJ2-7, with 7 bases fitting TRBD1. V gave up 6 bases and J gave up 3 bases; unmatched junction bases: 8. CDR1 and CDR2 from the germline V gene are DFQATT and SNEGSKA (reference sequence). The CDR3 runs 13 residues. The CDR3 DNA reads as TGCAGTGCCCCTCGACAGGGAGACTACGAGCAGTACTTC. It yields the protein CSAPRQGDYEQYF.

This clonotype has a handful of counts. The rearrangement links TRBV29-1 to TRBJ2-7; tentative D call: TRBD2 (5 bases). Germline V CDR1 and CDR2: SQVTM, ANQGSEA. CDR3 length equals 12 residues. Trimming pared 1 base from V and 4 bases from J, leaving 8 bases between. CDR3 in DNA: TGCAGCGTTGAAGCGGCGGGTTACGAGCAGTACTTC. It is translated as CSVEAAGYEQYF.

J is TRBJ2-7 and V is TRBV7-2; weak D call: TRBD2 (5 bases). CDR1 is SGHTA and CDR2 is FQGNSA in the germline V gene. CDR3 length equals 13 residues. V gave up 3 bases and J gave up 6 bases, with 12 bases separating them. CDR3 nucleotide sequence: TGTGCCAGCAGCTTGGCTAGCCCACTCGAGCAGTACTTC. Translated, it gives CASSLASPLEQYF. The whole variable domain, filled in from reference TRBV7-2 and TRBJ2-7, reads GAGVSQSPSNKVTEKGKDVELRCDPISGHTALYWYRQSLGQGLEFLIYFQGNSAPDKSGLPSDRFSAERTGGSVSTLTIQRTQQEDSAVYLCASSLASPLEQYFGPGTRLTVT.

The chain joins TRBV3-1 to TRBJ1-1; tentative D call: TRBD1 (6 bases). Trimming left V 4 bases short and J 4 bases short, with 16 bases between. The CDR3 runs 15 residues. The germline V gene has CDR1 LGHDT and CDR2 YNNKEL (reference sequence). CDR3 nucleotides: TGTGCCAGCAGCCCAGGGGCGGTCTGGGGCACTGAAGCTTTCTTT. Translating gives CASSPGAVWGTEAFF. The variable domain in full, with the rest retrieved from reference TRBV3-1 and TRBJ1-1, is DTAVSQTPKYLVTQMGNDKSIKCEQNLGHDTMYWYKQDSKKFLKIMFSYNNKELIINETVPNRFSPKSPDKAHLNLHINSLELGDSAVYFCASSPGAVWGTEAFFGQGTRLTVV.

The chain links TRBV3-1 to TRBJ2-3, with D maybe TRBD2 (5 bases). Germline CDR1 is LGHDT and CDR2 is YNNKEL (reference sequence). Trimming cost V 5 bases and J 2 bases, with 14 bases left between them. The CDR3 runs 15 residues. The CDR3 reads CASSNKGLVTDTQYF. DNA for the CDR3: TGTGCCAGCAGCAACAAAGGACTTGTCACAGATACGCAGTATTTT.

This clonotype has just one count. The CDR3, as DNA: TGTGCCACCAGTAGCTGGACAGGGGCTAACACCGGGGAGCTGTTTTTT. Its protein is CATSSWTGANTGELFF. The V gene is TRBV24-1, the J gene TRBJ2-2; 9 positions agree with TRBD1. The J segment lost 2 bases and the V segment lost 6 bases, leaving 6 bases of the junction unmatched. CDR1 KGHDR and CDR2 SFDVKD come from the germline V gene. The CDR3 is 16 residues long.

This sequence joins TRBV5-4 and TRBJ2-3, with D unclear. Trimming stripped 1 base from V and 1 base from J, with 7 bases between. The germline V gene encodes CDR1 SGHNT and CDR2 YYREEE (reference sequence). The CDR3 covers 14 residues. CDR3 DNA: TGTGCCAGCAGCTTGTACGAGGGCACAGATACGCAGTATTTT. Encoded protein: CASSLYEGTDTQYF.